These 5 T cell receptor beta chains were sequenced from one sample in a study of blood T cell repertoires in COVID-19 (TCRdb year 2020). Library preparation was by the immunoSEQ multiplex PCR assay. This immuneACCESS table, as held by TCRdb, lists in-frame sequences with V and J called but not all clones. Of the missing ones, under half trace to an unresolved V gene in checked studies; the others have no known cause. The sample table records almost 250,000 clones; about 88% of these occur just once. Approximately 1.5% of the sample belongs to the ten largest clones. The sequencing sample was made of PBMCs or T cells enriched from blood (not recorded which). Receptors were obtained from a woman between 45 and 60 years old who had recovered from COVID-19.

The V call is TRBV4-2, the J call TRBJ2-1; D may be TRBD2 (5 bases). The CDR3 loop spans 18 amino acids. V was pared by 4 bases and J by 4 bases, with 23 bases between. Germline assignment: CDR1 LGHNA and CDR2 YNFKEQ. As DNA, the CDR3 is TGTGCCAGCAGCCCCATTGGGCAGGCAGAGGGTGGTTACAATGAGCAGTTCTTC. This codes for CASSPIGQAEGGYNEQFF.

The chain has TRBV28 and TRBJ1-5, with 7 bases identical to TRBD1. CDR3 size: 15 residues. Unmatched junction bases numbered 6, after V lost 5 bases and J lost 2 bases. Germline CDR1 and CDR2: MDHEN and SYDVKM. CDR3 in amino acids: CASSIYRGGNQPQHF. DNA for the CDR3: TGTGCCAGCAGTATATACAGGGGAGGCAATCAGCCCCAGCATTTT. The full variable domain, in which reference TRBV28 and TRBJ1-5 provide the parts outside the CDR3, is DVKVTQSSRYLVKRTGEKVFLECVQDMDHENMFWYRQDPGLGLRLIYFSYDVKMKEKGDIPEGYSVSREKKERFSLILESASTNQTSMYLCASSIYRGGNQPQHFGDGTRLSIL.

The chain links TRBV28 to TRBJ2-5; TRBD2 matches 9 bases. The CDR3 has 15 amino acids. J gave up 7 bases and V 2 bases, and 8 bases lay outside the gene matches. From germline, CDR1 is MDHEN and CDR2 SYDVKM. The CDR3 nucleotides read TGTGCCAGCAGTTTAAGCAGCGGGAGGTTCGGGACCCAGTACTTC. Translation gives CASSLSSGRFGTQYF. Full variable domain (missing parts from reference TRBV28 and TRBJ2-5): DVKVTQSSRYLVKRTGEKVFLECVQDMDHENMFWYRQDPGLGLRLIYFSYDVKMKEKGDIPEGYSVSREKKERFSLILESASTNQTSMYLCASSLSSGRFGTQYFGPGTRLLVL.

The chain employs TRBV7-2 and TRBJ2-2, with 10 bases fitting TRBD2. CDR1 and CDR2 from the germline V gene are SGHTA and FQGNSA. This CDR3 region has 15 residues. V shed 3 bases, J shed 8 bases, and the junction held 6 bases outside the gene matches. Here the CDR3 DNA reads TGTGCCAGCAGCTTTTGGACTAGCGGAGTGGGGGAGCTGTTTTTT. Its protein is CASSFWTSGVGELFF.

The rearrangement uses TRBV5-5 and TRBJ1-3, with TRBD1 identical over 9 bases. Per the germline V gene, CDR1 is SGHKS and CDR2 is YYEKEE (reference sequence). V gave up 4 bases and J gave up 4 bases; unmatched junction bases: 6. This CDR3 contains 15 residues. The CDR3 reads CASSPDRGEGNTIYF. The CDR3 region has the DNA TGTGCCAGCAGCCCGGACAGGGGCGAAGGAAACACCATATATTTT.